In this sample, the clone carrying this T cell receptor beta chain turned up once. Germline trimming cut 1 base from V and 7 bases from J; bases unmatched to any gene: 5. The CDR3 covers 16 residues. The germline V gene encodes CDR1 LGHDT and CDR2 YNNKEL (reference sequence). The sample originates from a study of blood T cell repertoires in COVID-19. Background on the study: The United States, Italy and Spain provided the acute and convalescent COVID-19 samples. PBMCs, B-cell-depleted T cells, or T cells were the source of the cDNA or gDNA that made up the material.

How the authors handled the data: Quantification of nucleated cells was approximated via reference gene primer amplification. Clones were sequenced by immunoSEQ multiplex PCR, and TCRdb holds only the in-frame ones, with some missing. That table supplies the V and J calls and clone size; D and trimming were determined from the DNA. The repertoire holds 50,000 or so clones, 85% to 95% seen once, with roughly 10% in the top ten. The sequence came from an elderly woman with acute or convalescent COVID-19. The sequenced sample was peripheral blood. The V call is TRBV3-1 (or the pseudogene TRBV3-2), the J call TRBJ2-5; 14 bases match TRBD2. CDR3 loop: CASSQGGTSGRGTQYF. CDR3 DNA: TGTGCCAGCAGCCAAGGGGGGACTAGCGGGAGAGGGACCCAGTACTTC.